The clone carrying this TCR beta chain was picked up a small number of times. Its target is unknown. PCR used 60 Vbeta primers and 13 Jbeta primers. Some clones are missing from TCRdb's copy, which holds only in-frame ones; the method was immunoSEQ multiplex PCR. This table holds about 120,000 clones, 78% found once. The length of the CDR3 is 15 residues. Germline CDR1 is SEHNR and CDR2 is FQNEAQ (reference sequence). Trimming stripped 3 bases from V and 2 bases from J, with 13 bases between. The sample originates from a study of cytomegalovirus exposure and HLA in healthy donors. Study results and limitations: A later analysis linked a missense variant in DCLRE1C to the trimming of TCR beta V and J genes. In a later analysis, HLA-associated TCR beta chains were more clonally expanded than equally common others. Reported results showed that the classifier diagnosed cytomegalovirus status with high specificity and sensitivity. Across HLA loci, a later analysis found differing TCR association rates, with DRB1 most and HLA-C fewest.

V gene TRBV7-9 combines with J gene TRBJ1-2; tentatively, D is TRBD1 (6 bases). This receptor was taken from a woman in her twenties or thirties in good health and CMV-seropositive. The sample consisted of PBMCs. CDR3 DNA: TGTGCCAGCAGCTTGAGGAGGGGGGGGAACTATGGCTACACCTTC. Protein sequence: CASSLRRGGNYGYTF.